This T cell receptor (beta chain) was retrieved from a study of CD8 T cells in ankylosing spondylitis listed by TCRdb under 2017. For the study in its entirety: The study set out to find disease-linked TCR variants by profiling T cell receptor beta repertoires in ankylosing spondylitis patients and healthy donors. In total, the full study cohort was made up of 110 or so healthy donors and 20 to 25 ankylosing spondylitis patients. Peripheral blood was sampled, and synovial fluid was also collected from ankylosing spondylitis patients. Overall study outcomes, separate from this receptor: A TCR beta motif made up of fewer than 10 highly homologous amino acid variants appeared to be characteristic of blood from ankylosing spondylitis patients. The disease-linked clones were reported to be significantly enriched in matched synovial fluid samples from ankylosing spondylitis patients. A CD8+ phenotype was shown by the disease-linked clones, which were found at relatively low frequencies in peripheral blood. Some of the motif variants had been reported before in the synovial fluid and blood of reactive arthritis patients, a finding that suggests common disease-initiation mechanisms.

As encoded in the germline V gene, CDR1 is SGHVS while CDR2 is FNYEAQ. Including the terminal cysteine and phenylalanine, the CDR3 comprises 15 residues. Solely the CDR3 DNA is kept, with 45 bases framed from the first base. After removal of 5 bases from V and 6 bases from J, the junction retains 10 bases not matched to a gene. The sample was run on an Illumina HiSeq 2500. Quantitative 5'-RACE with molecular barcodes was the method used to prepare the TCR beta libraries. Per the source publication's procedure: A new computational method, built on a probabilistic model of VDJ rearrangement, was used to identify disease-linked TCR variants. TCRdb trimmed the raw reads at Q25, called clones with MiXCR and kept productive beta chains. Rows with one shared CDR3 protein collapse into an entry with the most common genes and DNA. TCRdb, rather than the study authors, made the V and J calls. A total of some 240,000 distinct CDR3 sequences appear in this sample, about 7% of them only once. The biggest ten clones account for approximately 15% of the sample.

This clonotype was seen at least ten times. This receptor's antigen is unknown. Per-base quality was not reported, and no clone a single base away is much larger than it. This TCR derives from a male donor with ankylosing spondylitis. Sequencing was carried out using blood, either unsorted or a sorted T cell fraction (not recorded which). The chain joins TRBV7-6 to TRBJ2-7; 10 bases in the middle match TRBD2. The nucleotide sequence reads as follows: TGTGCCAGCAGCCCCCAGGTAGCGGGAGGTCCCGAGCAGTACTTC. The resulting protein is CASSPQVAGGPEQYF.